This T cell receptor beta chain was found in a study of T-cell reconstitution after alpha-beta-depleted transplantation in children. Unique molecular identifiers were used to barcode this TCRbeta library. Using its own MiXCR run on the PCR reads, TCRdb lists one record per CDR3 protein. The sample lists about 500,000 distinct CDR3 sequences, approximately 30% occurring once. The sequencing here drew on PBMCs from the stem cell graft donor, taken from the stem cell graft. The receptor was isolated from a human donor who donated a stem cell graft to a child with aplastic anemia.

This CDR3 reads CSGRTPEGTQYF. In DNA form, the CDR3 reads TGCAGCGGACGGACACCCGAGGGGACCCAGTACTTC. This sequence joins TRBV29-1 and TRBJ2-5; D tentatively reads TRBD1 or TRBD2 (5 bases each). The CDR3 spans 12 residues. CDR1 SQVTM and CDR2 ANQGSEA come from the germline V gene. V lost 7 bases and J 7 bases, leaving 16 bases between the germline ends.